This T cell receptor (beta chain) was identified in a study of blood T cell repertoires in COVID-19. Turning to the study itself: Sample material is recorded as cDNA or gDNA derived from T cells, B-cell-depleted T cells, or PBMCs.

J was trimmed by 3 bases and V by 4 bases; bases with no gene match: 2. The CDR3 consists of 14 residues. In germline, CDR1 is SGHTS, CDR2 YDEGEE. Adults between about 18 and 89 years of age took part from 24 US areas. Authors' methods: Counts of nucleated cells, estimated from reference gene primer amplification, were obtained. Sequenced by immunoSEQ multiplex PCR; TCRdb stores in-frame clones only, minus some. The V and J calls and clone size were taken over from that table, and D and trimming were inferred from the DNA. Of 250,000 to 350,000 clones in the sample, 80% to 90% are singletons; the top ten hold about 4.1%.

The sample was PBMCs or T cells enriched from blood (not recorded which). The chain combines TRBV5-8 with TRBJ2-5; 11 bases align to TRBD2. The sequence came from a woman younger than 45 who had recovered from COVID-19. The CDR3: CASSSSGGEETQYF. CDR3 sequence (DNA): TGTGCCAGCAGCAGTAGCGGGGGGGAAGAGACCCAGTACTTC. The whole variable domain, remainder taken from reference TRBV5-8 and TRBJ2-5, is EAGVTQSPTHLIKTRGQQATLRCSPISGHTSVYWYQQALGLGLQFLLWYDEGEERNRGNFPPRFSGRQFPNYSSELNVNALELEDSALYLCASSSSGGEETQYFGPGTRLLVL.